This paragraph reports one T cell receptor (beta chain). The recovered donors of Cohort 3 showed two negative PCRs, clearance, or symptom resolution. Germline assignment: CDR1 SGHKS and CDR2 YYEKEE (reference sequence). The length of the CDR3 is 15 residues. V gave up 1 base and J gave up 5 bases, with 12 bases separating them. The data originate from a study of blood T cell repertoires in COVID-19. Authors' processing steps: Amplification of reference gene primers provided the estimated nucleated cell counts. The method was immunoSEQ multiplex PCR; TCRdb's version includes in-frame clones alone and lacks a portion of them. V and J calls and clone size are as listed in that table; D and trimming were resolved from the DNA. Here the sample spans about 350,000 clones, about 90% being singletons.

This sequence originates from a woman in her twenties or thirties who had recovered from COVID-19. The V gene is TRBV5-5, the J gene TRBJ1-4, with D possibly TRBD1 on 5 matching bases. The sequencing input was PBMCs or T cells enriched from blood (not recorded which). CDR3 region: CASSLIPGVNEKLFF. CDR3 bases: TGTGCCAGCAGCTTGATCCCGGGGGTCAATGAAAAACTGTTTTTT.